The present T cell receptor beta chain was sequenced within a study of metastatic and nonmetastatic thyroid tumors. With MiXCR, TCRdb called clones anew from the PCR reads. The top ten hold 33% of the sample, which has just under 4,000 clones, 20% to 25% seen once. The V end lost 1 base, the J end lost 4 bases, and 9 bases lay between the germline ends. The CDR3 loop spans 14 amino acids. Germline CDR1 and CDR2: LGHDT and YNNKEL (reference sequence). Prior to thyroid surgery, none of the patients had received any treatment. The clonotype was recovered from a male donor with papillary thyroid cancer or a benign thyroid nodule (not recorded which). Some clones in this sample may be carry-over from other donors' samples. The sequencing input was tumor tissue. The chain uses TRBV3-1 and TRBJ2-3; D tentatively reads TRBD1 or TRBD2 (5 bases each). The CDR3 reads CASSQVSGPDTQYF. In DNA, the CDR3 is TGTGCCAGCAGCCAAGTTTCGGGACCAGATACGCAGTATTTT.